This T cell receptor (beta chain) was documented in a study of T cell responses to AZD1222 COVID-19 vaccine (dated by TCRdb to the early 2020s). At the level of the whole study: AZD1222 recipients given second doses at about 4 weeks or at about 12 weeks were pooled, since spike-specific TCR depth and breadth were not found to differ between the two schedules. TCR sequencing covered approximately 230 trial participants: 200 to 210 given two doses of AZD1222 and some 25 given two doses of MenACWY control vaccine. Enrollment into the trials was organized by age into subgroups of 18-55, 56-69 and 70-plus years, and those subgroups contained approximately 160, 26 and 62 TCR-sequenced participants, respectively.

The study at large found these results: Epitopes outside the regions mutated in the B.1.351 and B.1.1.7 variants were reportedly recognized by nearly half of the unique spike-specific TCRs. Participants were mostly white British, with more females than males. The authors suggested clonal diversity may have been underestimated. Only six or seven AZD1222 recipients were SARS-CoV-2 seropositive at baseline, limiting conclusions about previously exposed vaccinees. CD4 TCRs associated with the vaccine covered the entire spike protein, and the dominant responses were in regions 160-218 and 743-854. Because no samples from the day 14 peak response were available, repertoires could be characterized only after the peak T cell response. In the small 56-69-year group, the increase in depth fell short of significance, most likely because of low power. Spike-specific TCR breadth and depth rose significantly after two AZD1222 doses compared with day 0 and with MenACWY recipients.

V drops 1 base and J drops 6 bases, leaving 4 bases in between. The germline V gene encodes CDR1 SGHAT and CDR2 FQNNGV. Including cysteine and phenylalanine, the CDR3 has 12 amino acids. This entry keeps only the CDR3 DNA: 36 bases, framed from base 1. The time point label for this specimen denotes: baseline before first vaccination. Samples from vaccinated people were obtained from the UK trials COV001 and COV002, which included a single-blind randomized controlled phase 2/3 trial of AZD1222 (ChAdOx1 nCoV-19) in healthy adults. For TCRbeta chain sequencing, PBMC samples were collected from trial participants at day 0 and at day 28 after the second dose. About this clone: Its specific antigen is unknown. No base qualities exist here, and no much larger clone lies one base off it.

The CDR3 regions of human TCRbeta chains were analyzed by immunosequencing. Per the authors' processing: TCRs in the repertoires were compared against a reference library of SARS-CoV-2-specific TCRs that had been generated with the MIRA antigen-specificity platform. Breadth was defined as the fraction of unique TCRs that were SARS-CoV-2-associated, and depth was defined as the fraction of total T cells that were SARS-CoV-2-associated. Each spike-specific TCR was assigned to its reactive spike region and to a CD4 or CD8 class using the MIRA data. Log10-transformed breadth and depth values were compared by one-way ANOVA with Sidak's multiple comparisons tests. Sourced from immuneACCESS, this table was stored by TCRdb with only in-frame sequences that have V and J called. A share of the clones is absent; for the studies checked, an unresolved V gene accounts for under half, and the remainder has no known explanation. For V, J and clone size, that table is used; D and trimming come from the DNA. This sample is represented by more than 150,000 clones; approximately 90% of them were singletons. Together, the top ten hold over 0.75% of the sample.

The V gene is TRBV11-2 and the J gene is TRBJ1-3, with the D gene uncertain. The sequence came from an adult in good health. The sample was peripheral blood, taken on day 0 of AZD1222 vaccination. The DNA is TGTGCCAGCAGCTTAGGAGTAAACACCATATATTTT. The translation is CASSLGVNTIYF.